There are a few counts of the clone carrying this TCR beta chain. TCRdb used MiXCR to reprocess the RT-PCR reads, holding one entry per CDR3 protein. The table records approximately 700,000 distinct CDR3 sequences, 14% of them present only once. This entry belongs to a study of response to subunit inactivated influenza vaccine. This receptor was taken from a man aged 45-65 years who received an inactivated influenza vaccine. The source was PBMCs from blood, collected roughly 15 days before vaccination.

CDR3 sequence reads: CASSTGGLNQPQHF. The DNA of the CDR3 is TGTGCCAGCAGTACCGGGGGGCTCAATCAGCCCCAGCATTTT. This chain uses TRBV12-3 or TRBV12-4 with TRBJ1-5, with TRBD1 as a possible D gene (6 bases). The germline V and J ends were trimmed by 5 bases and 3 bases, with 11 bases remaining between them. This CDR3 is built from 14 residues.